Below, 8 T cell receptor beta chains from the same sample are listed, as sequenced in a study of radiotherapy plus CTLA-4 blockade in lung cancer. TCRdb's table, derived via immunoSEQ multiplex PCR, lists solely in-frame clones and lacks some. The table lists approximately 100,000 clones, roughly four fifths of them singletons. Sample: peripheral blood, taken from a patient treated with radiotherapy plus ipilimumab. These receptor sequences come from a human donor with non-small cell lung cancer who had a partial response to radiotherapy plus ipilimumab.

The V call is TRBV11-2, the J call TRBJ2-7; D perhaps matches TRBD1 (6 bases). V lost 6 bases, J lost 3 bases, and 15 bases lay in between. Germline CDR1 reads SGHAT; CDR2 reads FQNNGV. The CDR3 length is 14 residues. The CDR3 here is CASSSDRTVYEQYF. CDR3 bases: TGTGCCAGCAGTTCCGACAGGACAGTCTACGAGCAGTACTTC.

This clone was detected once. The chain uses TRBV14 and TRBJ2-1; tentatively, D is TRBD2 (5 bases). This CDR3 is built from 18 residues. The V end was cut by 1 base, the J end by 0 bases, with 16 bases between. Germline V gene data show CDR1 as SGHDN and CDR2 as FVKESK. This CDR3 is CASSQGPHQADSYNEQFF. Written as DNA, the CDR3 is TGTGCCAGCAGCCAAGGACCCCACCAAGCGGACTCCTACAATGAGCAGTTCTTC.

This clone has a single count. Distinct nucleotide sequences in the sample also encode this CDR3. The CDR3 DNA sequence: TGTGCCATCAGTGAGTCGACTCGGGGGGAGACCCAGTACTTC. Translating gives CAISESTRGETQYF. This rearrangement joins TRBV10-3 to TRBJ2-5, with D possibly being TRBD2 (6 bases). CDR1 is ENHRY, CDR2 SYGVKD, per germline. V was shortened by 0 bases and J by 5 bases, with 10 bases between the two germline ends. The CDR3 consists of 14 residues.

V is TRBV19 and J is TRBJ2-2; 7 positions agree with TRBD2. Germline lookup yields CDR1 LNHDA and CDR2 SQIVND (reference sequence). The CDR3 covers 15 residues. The V and J ends lost 6 bases and 6 bases, in that order; junction bases with no gene match: 10. CDR3 bases: TGTGCCAGTAGAAGGAGAGGGGAGGGGCCCGGGGAGCTGTTTTTT. It translates to CASRRRGEGPGELFF.

This sequence joins TRBV29-1 and TRBJ2-1; 13 nucleotides line up with TRBD2. J lost 5 bases, V lost 6 bases, and 10 bases had no gene match. The CDR3 runs 16 residues. Germline V gene sequence: CDR1 SQVTM, CDR2 ANQGSEA. The CDR3 here is CSVRKRLAGGDNEQFF. The CDR3 DNA reads as TGCAGCGTCCGAAAGCGACTAGCGGGAGGTGACAATGAGCAGTTCTTC.

This clone was detected once. This sequence joins TRBV28 and TRBJ2-3, with D maybe TRBD1 (8 bases). V was cut by 4 bases and J by 5 bases, with 19 bases left in between. CDR3 size: 16 residues. Looked up from germline, CDR1 is MDHEN and CDR2 is SYDVKM. The CDR3 DNA sequence: TGTGCCAGCAGTTCCCAGGGGGCGGGAGTGCAAGATACGCAGTATTTT. Its protein is CASSSQGAGVQDTQYF.

The V and J genes are TRBV7-2 and TRBJ2-4; 9 nucleotides line up with TRBD1. Germline V gene data show CDR1 as SGHTA and CDR2 as FQGNSA. V lost 5 bases to trimming and J lost 10 bases; unmatched junction nucleotides: 6. The CDR3 has 13 amino acids. The CDR3 sequence is CASSPAGQGIQYF. CDR3 coding DNA: TGTGCCAGCAGCCCGGCGGGACAGGGAATTCAGTACTTC.

The chain recombines TRBV7-7 with TRBJ2-1, with D possibly TRBD2 on 6 matching bases. This CDR3 comprises 16 residues. Germline V lookup: CDR1 SSHAT, CDR2 FNYEAQ (reference sequence). Trimming cost V 5 bases and J 5 bases, with 19 bases left between them. For the CDR3, the DNA is TGTGCCAGCAGCCAAACTCCGGGACTGCCCGACAATGAGCAGTTCTTC. It is translated as CASSQTPGLPDNEQFF.